The 24 T cell receptor beta chains below were found in one sample sequenced in a study of OX40 agonist ivuxolimab in advanced cancers. Profiled with immunoSEQ multiplex PCR; TCRdb holds only in-frame clones, not every one. Of about 22,000 clones listed, more than 70% were seen once; the top ten hold 34%. The sequencing used CD4+ or CD8+ T cells sorted from blood, collected in a trial of the OX40 agonist ivuxolimab. These receptors were collected from an adult with an advanced solid tumor such as melanoma, head and neck, liver or kidney cancer.

The chain recombines TRBV6-5 with TRBJ2-1; D is tentatively TRBD1 or TRBD2 (5 bases each). In germline, CDR1 is MNHEY, CDR2 SVGAGI. V lost 0 bases to trimming and J lost 4 bases, with 10 bases between them. The CDR3 loop spans 15 amino acids. The CDR3 DNA reads TGTGCCAGCAGTTACTCCCGGGACCAGTACAATGAGCAGTTCTTC. This gives the protein CASSYSRDQYNEQFF.

V usage is TRBV19 and J usage is TRBJ2-2; 8 bases align to TRBD2. Per germline, CDR1 LNHDA and CDR2 SQIVND (reference sequence). CDR3 length: 15 amino acids. V was clipped by 5 bases and J by 3 bases; unmatched bases: 5. For the CDR3, the DNA is TGTGCCAGTAGTGGCGGGGGGCCGTACACCGGGGAGCTGTTTTTT. As protein: CASSGGGPYTGELFF.

The chain uses TRBV6-4 and TRBJ2-7; 13 nucleotides line up with TRBD2. The CDR3 is 17 residues long. V lost 2 bases, J lost 3 bases, and 7 bases stayed unmatched. Per germline, CDR1 MRHNA and CDR2 SNTAGT. CDR3 DNA sequence: TGTGCCAGCAGTGACGGTGTACTAGCGGGAGGGCACTACGAGCAGTACTTC. Residues: CASSDGVLAGGHYEQYF.

This clone was seen only once. The chain combines TRBV11-3 with TRBJ2-5; D tentatively fits TRBD1 or TRBD2 (6 bases each). Germline CDR1 SGHNT, CDR2 YENEEA. This CDR3 contains 19 residues. V lost 1 base, J lost 0 bases, and 21 bases lay in between. The CDR3, as DNA: TGTGCCAGCAGCTTAGGTTACCCGGGGGCAGGACCGTACCAAGAGACCCAGTACTTC. Translated, it gives CASSLGYPGAGPYQETQYF.

The genes are TRBV11-2 and TRBJ2-7; D not certain. Germline CDR1 is SGHAT and CDR2 is FQNNGV. V was shortened by 1 base and J by 0 bases, with 13 bases between the two germline ends. The CDR3 has 16 residues. This CDR3 reads CASSLAYSITSYEQYF. The CDR3 nucleotides are TGTGCCAGCAGCTTAGCATATTCTATCACCTCCTACGAGCAGTACTTC. The whole variable domain, filled in from reference TRBV11-2 and TRBJ2-7, reads EAGVAQSPRYKIIEKRQSVAFWCNPISGHATLYWYQQILGQGPKLLIQFQNNGVVDDSQLPKDRFSAERLKGVDSTLKIQPAKLEDSAVYLCASSLAYSITSYEQYFGPGTRLTVT.

V and J are TRBV6-5 and TRBJ1-5; no firm D call. Germline values: CDR1 MNHEY, CDR2 SVGAGI. The V end was cut by 5 bases, the J end by 4 bases, with 12 bases between. This CDR3 has 14 amino acids. CDR3 DNA sequence: TGTGCCAGCAGTCCAGCCCAAATGAATCAGCCCCAGCATTTT. Translated, it gives CASSPAQMNQPQHF.

The chain is built from TRBV25-1 and TRBJ2-2; D is unresolved. The CDR3 totals 14 residues. The germline V and J ends were trimmed by 2 bases and 1 base, with 5 bases remaining between them. From germline, CDR1 is MGHDK and CDR2 SYGVNS. As DNA, the CDR3 is TGTGCCAGCAGTGAAGTAGGGAACACCGGGGAGCTGTTTTTT. Protein sequence: CASSEVGNTGELFF.

The chain couples TRBV2 to TRBJ2-7; possible D gene TRBD1, 5 bases. V was trimmed by 2 bases and J by 2 bases, leaving 7 bases between them. This CDR3 is built from 13 residues. Per germline, CDR1 SNHLY and CDR2 FYNNEI. The CDR3 region is CASSEYRPYEQYF. DNA for the CDR3: TGTGCCAGCAGTGAATACAGGCCCTACGAGCAGTACTTC.

V gene TRBV19 combines with J gene TRBJ2-7; 8 bases are shared with TRBD1. The CDR3 spans 14 residues. Trimming cost V 5 bases and J 5 bases; bases outside gene matches: 8. Looked up from germline, CDR1 is LNHDA and CDR2 is SQIVND (reference sequence). CDR3 bases: TGTGCCAGTAGTGCAACTCAGGGGGCGGACGAGCAGTACTTC. This gives the protein CASSATQGADEQYF.

This chain joins TRBV5-1 and TRBJ2-3; 9 nucleotides align to TRBD1. Trimming cost V 2 bases and J 2 bases; bases outside gene matches: 12. The germline V gene has CDR1 SGHRS and CDR2 YFSETQ. This CDR3 contains 18 residues. The CDR3 sequence is CASSFFPGQGFITDTQYF. The CDR3 DNA follows: TGCGCCAGCAGCTTTTTTCCGGGACAGGGTTTTATCACAGATACGCAGTATTTT.

This rearrangement joins TRBV13 to TRBJ1-5, with 7 bases fitting TRBD1. The CDR3 runs 14 residues. From germline, CDR1 is PRHDT and CDR2 FYEKMQ (reference sequence). The V segment lost 4 bases and the J segment 3 bases; nucleotides outside the gene matches: 3. The DNA of the CDR3 is TGTGCCAGCAGCTCCGGACAGGTCAATCAGCCCCAGCATTTT. Its translation is CASSSGQVNQPQHF.

The chain couples TRBV30 to TRBJ1-1, with unresolved D. This CDR3 contains 12 residues. The germline gives CDR1 GTSNPN, CDR2 SVGIG (reference sequence). Between the trimmed V and J ends, which lost 2 bases and 4 bases, there was a span of 8 bases. The CDR3 nucleotides are TGTGCCTGGAGTCAGGTCCGCACTGAAGCTTTCTTT. Translated: CAWSQVRTEAFF.

This clone has a single count. This chain links TRBV11-2 with TRBJ2-5; no reliable D call. Trimming pared 4 bases from V and 2 bases from J, leaving 14 bases between. Germline loops: CDR1 SGHAT, CDR2 FQNNGV. This CDR3 is 15 amino acids long. CDR3 amino acids: CASSSSRWSQETQYF. In nucleotides, the CDR3 is TGTGCCAGCAGCTCTTCCCGTTGGAGTCAAGAGACCCAGTACTTC.

This chain connects TRBV6-6 to TRBJ2-2, with D perhaps TRBD1 or TRBD2 (5 bases each). V was pared by 2 bases and J by 6 bases, with 10 bases between. Germline lookup yields CDR1 MNHNY and CDR2 SVGAGI (reference sequence). The CDR3 has 14 amino acids. The CDR3 spells CASSYNRGPGELFF. The CDR3 nucleotides read TGTGCCAGCAGTTACAACCGGGGCCCCGGGGAGCTGTTTTTT.

V usage is TRBV6-5 and J usage is TRBJ2-3; D is possibly TRBD2 (6 bases). V dropped 6 bases and J dropped 0 bases, with 10 bases sitting between them. The CDR3 sequence is 14 residues long. Germline V gene lookup returns CDR1 MNHEY and CDR2 SVGAGI. The CDR3 here is CASRTSGSTDTQYF. In nucleotides, the CDR3 is TGTGCCAGCAGAACCAGCGGGAGCACAGATACGCAGTATTTT.

The rearrangement joins TRBV5-1 to TRBJ2-3; 7 nucleotides align to TRBD1. CDR1 and CDR2 from the germline V gene are SGHRS and YFSETQ. The CDR3 runs 14 residues. J was trimmed by 5 bases and V by 3 bases; bases with no gene match: 6. CDR3 in amino acids: CASSSTGAGDTQYF. The CDR3 DNA is TGCGCCAGCAGCTCAACAGGGGCTGGAGATACGCAGTATTTT.

This sequence joins TRBV7-5 and TRBJ2-7. TRBV7-5 is a pseudogene. The CDR3 has 15 amino acids. The CDR3 protein is CVRSLRSARLGEQYF. The CDR3 nucleotides are TGTGTCAGAAGCTTACGCAGTGCCCGGTTGGGCGAGCAGTACTTC.

The gene calls are TRBV7-9 and TRBJ1-1; D not certain. The length of the CDR3 is 13 residues. V was cut by 4 bases and J by 1 base, with 7 bases left in between. CDR1 and CDR2 (germline): SEHNR, FQNEAQ (reference sequence). The CDR3 spells CASSYPENTEAFF. The CDR3 coding sequence is TGTGCCAGCAGCTACCCCGAGAACACTGAAGCTTTCTTT.

The rearrangement joins TRBV19 to TRBJ2-7; TRBD1 or TRBD2 may be the D gene (5 bases each). Germline loops: CDR1 LNHDA, CDR2 SQIVND (reference sequence). The CDR3 is 13 residues long. The V and J ends lost 10 bases and 3 bases respectively, with 16 bases between them. CDR3 coding DNA: TGTGCCACCCGGGGCGACAGATACTACGAGCAGTACTTC. Its protein product is CATRGDRYYEQYF.

The chain carries TRBV7-6 and TRBJ1-2; a weak D match, TRBD1 (5 bases). The V gene's germline CDR1 is SGHVS and CDR2 FNYEAQ. V was clipped by 2 bases and J by 3 bases, with 13 bases between them. The CDR3 is 15 amino acids. CDR3: CASSLSLRGDYGYTF. Here the CDR3 DNA reads TGTGCCAGCAGCTTAAGTCTCCGGGGGGACTATGGCTACACCTTC. Full variable domain (outside the CDR3, taken from reference TRBV7-6 and TRBJ1-2): GAGVSQSPRYKVTKRGQDVALRCDPISGHVSLYWYRQALGQGPEFLTYFNYEAQQDKSGLPNDRFSAERPEGSISTLTIQRTEQRDSAMYRCASSLSLRGDYGYTFGSGTRLTVV.

V is TRBV27 and J is TRBJ2-7; TRBD2 might be the D (6 bases). The V gene's germline CDR1 is MNHEY and CDR2 SMNVEV (reference sequence). The length of the CDR3 is 14 residues. Trimming removed 5 bases from V and 2 bases from J, with 13 bases in between. The CDR3 is CASSLPGSTYEQYF. Written as DNA, the CDR3 is TGTGCCAGCAGTCTTCCCGGGAGTACCTACGAGCAGTACTTC.

V is TRBV2 and J is TRBJ1-4; D remains unclear. This CDR3 contains 12 residues. CDR1 is SNHLY and CDR2 is FYNNEI in the germline V gene. Trimming removed 11 bases at V and 0 bases at J, with 7 bases between. In DNA form, the CDR3 reads TGTGCCTCCAGACCAACTAATGAAAAACTGTTTTTT. This gives the protein CASRPTNEKLFF.

The rearrangement links TRBV9 to TRBJ2-1, with TRBD2 identical over 11 bases. Unmatched junction bases numbered 10, after V lost 0 bases and J lost 2 bases. Germline lookup yields CDR1 SGDLS and CDR2 YYNGEE. The CDR3 loop spans 19 amino acids. The CDR3 sequence: CASSVDGGLGLAAYNEQFF. DNA for the CDR3: TGTGCCAGCAGCGTAGATGGAGGGCTGGGACTAGCGGCCTACAATGAGCAGTTCTTC.

The chain couples TRBV27 to TRBJ2-7, with unresolved D. The CDR3 consists of 15 residues. V was pared by 6 bases and J by 3 bases, with 18 bases between. The germline V gene has CDR1 MNHEY and CDR2 SMNVEV (reference sequence). For the CDR3, the DNA is TGTGCCAGCAGGCCGTCTCAATCTTATCTCTACGAGCAGTACTTC. Encoded protein: CASRPSQSYLYEQYF.